These 6 T cell receptor beta chains were all obtained from the same sample, sequenced in a study of beta chain features in type 1 diabetes. Expressed TCRB transcripts were sequenced after all isolated RNA was converted to cDNA. Sequencing used immunoSEQ multiplex PCR; TCRdb keeps in-frame clones, though not all of them. The sample shows about 150,000 clones, under 60% of them seen only once. The sample consisted of Tregs from blood. Receptors originate from a man aged 18 to 30 in good health.

V usage is TRBV30 and J usage is TRBJ1-2; no clear D. Germline CDR1 GTSNPN, CDR2 SVGIG (reference sequence). The CDR3 covers 13 residues. The ends were cut back, 3 bases at V and 4 bases at J, with 12 bases in the middle. This CDR3 is CAWRFWPSYGYTF. CDR3 bases: TGTGCCTGGAGATTCTGGCCCAGCTATGGCTACACCTTC.

CDR3 nucleotide sequence: TGTGCCTGGAGGTACGGGACAGGAAAGGCCAACGTCCTGACTTTC. Its protein product is CAWRYGTGKANVLTF. This chain uses TRBV30 with TRBJ2-6; 8 bases align to TRBD1. The length of the CDR3 is 15 residues. Losses at the gene ends were 3 bases for V and 6 bases for J; bases not matched to a gene: 7. CDR1 and CDR2 (germline): GTSNPN, SVGIG (reference sequence).

V is TRBV2 and J is TRBJ2-6, with unresolved D. The germline gives CDR1 SNHLY, CDR2 FYNNEI. The CDR3 consists of 15 residues. V was trimmed by 5 bases and J by 1 base, leaving 9 bases between them. The chain's CDR3 is CASSLIRSGANVLTF. The CDR3 DNA sequence: TGTGCCAGCAGTCTAATACGGTCTGGGGCCAACGTCCTGACTTTC. Variable domain in full (rest from reference TRBV2 and TRBJ2-6): EPEVTQTPSHQVTQMGQEVILRCVPISNHLYFYWYRQILGQKVEFLVSFYNNEISEKSEIFDDQFSVERPDGSNFTLKIRSTKLEDSAMYFCASSLIRSGANVLTFGAGSRLTVL.

A few counts support this clone. The chain uses TRBV19 and TRBJ1-5; 7 bases fit TRBD1. CDR1 LNHDA and CDR2 SQIVND come from the germline V gene (reference sequence). J lost 7 bases, V lost 5 bases, and 14 bases had no gene match. The CDR3 loop spans 16 amino acids. The CDR3 reads CASSDPRQGGGQPQHF. Written as DNA, the CDR3 is TGTGCCAGTAGTGATCCCCGACAGGGAGGCGGCCAGCCCCAGCATTTT.

This clone was seen once. The rearrangement uses TRBV7-2 and TRBJ2-1, with D unresolved. Trimming pared 5 bases from V and 7 bases from J, leaving 9 bases between. The CDR3 totals 12 residues. CDR1 SGHTA and CDR2 FQGNSA come from the germline V gene. In DNA, the CDR3 is TGTGCCAGCAGCCCGGGTTGGAATGAGCAGTTCTTC. This translates into CASSPGWNEQFF.

This clone was picked up a small number of times. This rearrangement joins TRBV7-2 to TRBJ1-5, with D possibly matching TRBD1 (5 bases). The CDR3 covers 15 residues. The ends were cut back, 1 base at V and 5 bases at J, with 12 bases in the middle. Germline lookup yields CDR1 SGHTA and CDR2 FQGNSA. The CDR3 DNA reads as TGTGCCAGCAGCTTAGGACAGTCAGCTCATCAGCCCCAGCATTTT. It translates to CASSLGQSAHQPQHF.